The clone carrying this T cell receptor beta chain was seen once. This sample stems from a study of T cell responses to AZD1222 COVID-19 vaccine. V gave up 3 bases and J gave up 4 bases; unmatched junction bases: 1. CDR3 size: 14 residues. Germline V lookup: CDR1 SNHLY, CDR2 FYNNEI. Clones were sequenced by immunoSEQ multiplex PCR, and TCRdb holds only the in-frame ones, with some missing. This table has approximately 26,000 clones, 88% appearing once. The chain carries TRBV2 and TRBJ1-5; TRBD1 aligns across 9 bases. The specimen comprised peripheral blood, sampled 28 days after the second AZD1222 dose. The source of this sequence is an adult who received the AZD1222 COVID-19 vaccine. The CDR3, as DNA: TGTGCCAGCAGTGAGGGACAGGGAAATCAGCCCCAGCATTTT. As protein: CASSEGQGNQPQHF.